This T cell receptor (beta chain) was recovered during a study of T-cell memory formation after mild COVID-19 (TCRdb year 2021). Broadly, across the study: TCR sequence clusters from the two donors were found to be largely donor specific. In a couple of donors, T-cell clones that expanded and contracted after mild COVID-19 were tracked by sequencing TCRalpha and TCRbeta repertoires over time. Two young, previously healthy adult volunteers, one female and one male, were included in the cohort.

What the work shows at the level of the full study, not this receptor alone: Some responding clones were detected in pre-infection memory, suggesting pre-existing cross-reactive memory T cells joined the SARS-CoV-2 response. SARS-CoV-2 specificity of the second-wave clones peaking on day 37 was not confirmed. Only a couple of mild cases were covered in the study, and larger cohorts including severe cases with pre-infection samples were considered necessary. Clones that contracted from day 15 to 85 showed balanced CD4/CD8 phenotypes, whereas a second wave of clones that expanded from day 15 to 37 leaned towards CD4+. Contracting CD4+ clones appeared mostly in the CM and EM memory subsets, whereas CD8+ clones were enriched in EMRA.

This clonotype has a handful of counts. This clone's antigen is unknown. No quality values exist for individual bases; no much larger clone is one base distant. Ficoll-Paque density gradient centrifugation was used to isolate PBMCs. Instrument on record: Illumina NovaSeq 6000. TCRalpha and TCRbeta cDNA libraries were constructed by 5'RACE with constant-segment primers, with sample barcodes and unique molecular identifiers being introduced. Trizol reagent was used to extract RNA from every sample. Amplification of the libraries took two PCR steps, and the second step added a second sample barcode plus Illumina TruSeq adapters. Sequencing of libraries was performed on an Illumina NovaSeq with 2 x 150 bp paired-end reads. The original methods were these. The reads were demultiplexed and collapsed into UMI-guided consensus sequences using migec v1.2.7. Using mixcr v2.1.11, the UMI consensuses were aligned to TRA and TRB V and J templates and assembled into clonotypes. Clonotypes were classified as expanded or contracted when called significant by both edgeR and NoisET, with noise models trained on biological replicates. edgeR calls used a false discovery rate-adjusted p below 0.01 and a log2 fold-change threshold of 1. As an exploratory analysis of dynamics, PCA with hierarchical clustering was applied to max-normalized trajectories of the 1000 most abundant clonotypes. Separately sequenced CD4+ and CD8+ repertoires were used to assign the CD4 or CD8 phenotype of responding clones. The public reads were reanalyzed by TCRdb: fastp trimming at Q25, MiXCR alignment, in-frame beta chains only. All rows with the same CDR3 protein become a single entry with the most common DNA and genes. These V and J calls derive from TCRdb rather than the authors' analysis. This sample gives 84,000 or so distinct CDR3 sequences in total; over 11% of them show up just once. The biggest ten clones account for around 29% of the sample.

CDR1 and CDR2 are read off the germline V gene (reference sequence) as GTSNPN and SVGIG. The CDR3 numbers 14 residues from cysteine through phenylalanine. Only the CDR3 DNA is retained, 42 bases long and in frame from the first base. V loses 3 bases of germline sequence and J loses 6 bases, and the interval between the two ends is 17 bases. This receptor was taken from an adult woman who had mild COVID-19 (a few samples of this study predate the infection). The sample titles of this study are shuffled in the database, so cell type and time point are left out; the donor was told from shared clones. This chain joins TRBV30 to TRBJ1-2; the D gene identity is not certain. The sample taken for sequencing was PBMCs or a T cell subset sorted from them (not recorded which). CDR3 loop: CAWRGYLGSDGYTF. The nucleotides read TGTGCCTGGAGGGGTTATTTGGGGTCTGATGGCTACACCTTC.